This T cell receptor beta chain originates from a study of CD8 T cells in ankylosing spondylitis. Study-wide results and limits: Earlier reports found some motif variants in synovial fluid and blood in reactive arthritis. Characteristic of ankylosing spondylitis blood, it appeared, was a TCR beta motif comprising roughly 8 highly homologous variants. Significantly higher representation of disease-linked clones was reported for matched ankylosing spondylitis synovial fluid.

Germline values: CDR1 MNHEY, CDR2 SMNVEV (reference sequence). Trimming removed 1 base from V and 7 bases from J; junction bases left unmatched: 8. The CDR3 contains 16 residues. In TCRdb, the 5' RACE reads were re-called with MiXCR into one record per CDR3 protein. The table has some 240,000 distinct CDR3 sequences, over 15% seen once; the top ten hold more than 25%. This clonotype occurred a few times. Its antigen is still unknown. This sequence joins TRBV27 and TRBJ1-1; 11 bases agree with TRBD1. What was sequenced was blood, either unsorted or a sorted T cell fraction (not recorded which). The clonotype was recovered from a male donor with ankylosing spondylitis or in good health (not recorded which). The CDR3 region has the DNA TGTGCCAGCAGTTTATTCGGACAGGGGGCGGAGGATGAAGCTTTCTTT. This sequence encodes CASSLFGQGAEDEAFF.